The clone carrying this T cell receptor (beta chain) appeared a few times. The data stem from a study of blood T cell repertoires in COVID-19. Background on the study: Sample material is recorded as cDNA or gDNA derived from T cells, B-cell-depleted T cells, or PBMCs.

Participants spanned ages about 18 to 100 years and resided in roughly 26 US areas. Exposed participants encountered a COVID-19 case during the 2 weeks preceding study entry. This CDR3 spans 13 amino acids. V shed 7 bases, J shed 4 bases, and the junction held 6 bases outside the gene matches. Germline CDR1 reads SGHAT; CDR2 reads FQNNGV. The table came from immunoSEQ multiplex PCR; TCRdb's copy has only in-frame clones and leaves some out. Of about 150,000 clones in the sample, 84% were seen once. Sequences were obtained from PBMCs or T cells enriched from blood (not recorded which). The V gene is TRBV11-2, the J gene TRBJ1-2, with 7 bases aligning to TRBD1. The TCR originated in a woman aged 45-65 years who had been exposed to COVID-19. The CDR3 DNA follows: TGTGCCAGCAAGAGGGGGCCAGCCTATGGCTACACCTTC. Protein: CASKRGPAYGYTF. Supplemented by reference TRBV11-2 and TRBJ1-2, the full variable domain reads EAGVAQSPRYKIIEKRQSVAFWCNPISGHATLYWYQQILGQGPKLLIQFQNNGVVDDSQLPKDRFSAERLKGVDSTLKIQPAKLEDSAVYLCASKRGPAYGYTFGSGTRLTVV.